The rows below give T cell receptor beta chains drawn from one sample of a study of T cell responses to AZD1222 COVID-19 vaccine. Repertoires were generated with immunoSEQ multiplex PCR, while TCRdb's copy carries only in-frame clones and drops some. The sample holds around 71,000 clones, around 80% seen once. Source: peripheral blood, taken 28 days after the second AZD1222 dose. These receptors were collected from an adult who received the AZD1222 COVID-19 vaccine. CDR3s include the opening cysteine and the closing phenylalanine or tryptophan. Each record gives: D gene, J gene, V gene, CDR3 length, clone size, CDR3 protein, CDR3 DNA. The D gene is left open where the match is weak. Expanded clones get a size class; other rows say once, few or many, or leave the size out.

TRBD1	TRBJ2-2	TRBV28	15	-	CASSFQGENTGELFF	TGTGCCAGCAGTTTCCAGGGGGAAAACACCGGGGAGCTGTTTTTT
-	TRBJ1-1	TRBV4-3	13	-	CASSQDIGEWAFF	TGCGCCAGCAGCCAAGATATCGGGGAATGGGCTTTCTTT
-	TRBJ1-2	TRBV7-9	13	once	CASSLEGLHGYTF	TGTGCCAGCAGCTTAGAGGGGCTACATGGCTACACCTTC
-	TRBJ2-2	TRBV10-1	13	medium-sized	CASSEGDSGELFF	TGCGCCAGCAGTGAGGGGGACTCCGGGGAGCTGTTTTTT
TRBD1	TRBJ1-4	TRBV7-8	18	-	CASSSPFEGANTNEKLFF	TGTGCCAGCAGCTCTCCTTTCGAGGGGGCTAATACTAATGAAAAACTGTTTTTT
TRBD1	TRBJ1-1	TRBV9	13	few	CASSVWDRGAAFF	TGTGCCAGCAGCGTCTGGGACAGGGGGGCAGCTTTCTTT
-	TRBJ2-7	TRBV7-2	16	-	CASTTTLPGLGNEQYF	TGTGCCAGCACTACAACCCTCCCGGGGTTGGGGAACGAGCAGTACTTC
-	TRBJ1-1	TRBV2	11	-	CASTLNTEAFF	TGTGCCAGCACCTTGAACACTGAAGCTTTCTTT
-	TRBJ2-3	TRBV5-4	15	-	CASSLIETRGDTQYF	TGTGCCAGCAGCCTAATAGAAACCCGAGGAGATACGCAGTATTTT
-	TRBJ2-5	TRBV6-6	15	-	CASSYPGGQGETQYF	TGTGCCAGCAGTTACCCGGGGGGACAAGGGGAGACCCAGTACTTC
TRBD2	TRBJ2-1	TRBV7-8	16	-	CASSSGRGGPYNEQFF	TGTGCCAGCAGCTCGGGGCGGGGGGGACCCTACAATGAGCAGTTCTTC
TRBD1	TRBJ2-5	TRBV5-1	16	-	CASSSGQGANQETQYF	TGCGCCAGCAGCTCAGGACAGGGGGCGAATCAGGAGACCCAGTACTTC
-	TRBJ2-5	TRBV6-5	13	few	CASSPGHLETQYF	TGTGCCAGCAGCCCGGGACATTTAGAGACCCAGTACTTC
-	TRBJ1-1	TRBV6-5	15	few	CASSYSWAGNTEAFF	TGTGCCAGCAGTTACAGTTGGGCAGGGAACACTGAAGCTTTCTTT
TRBD1	TRBJ1-6	TRBV7-2	19	-	CASSLGQGVMGFYNSPLHF	TGTGCCAGCAGCTTAGGGCAGGGGGTTATGGGATTTTACAATTCACCCCTCCACTTT
-	TRBJ1-2	TRBV7-8	13	-	CASSLLLTGGYTF	TGTGCCAGCAGCTTACTACTAACAGGGGGCTACACCTTC
-	TRBJ2-3	TRBV3-1/TRBV3-2	12	-	CASSQEDDTQYF	TGTGCCAGCAGCCAAGAGGACGATACGCAGTATTTT
-	TRBJ2-3	TRBV6-5	14	few	CASTPGEPTDTQYF	TGTGCCAGCACCCCTGGGGAGCCCACAGATACGCAGTATTTT
-	TRBJ1-1	TRBV5-8	14	-	CASSRSYSNTEAFF	TGTGCCAGCAGCAGGTCCTATTCGAACACTGAAGCTTTCTTT
-	TRBJ1-1	TRBV5-5	15	-	CASSPLTLRGTEAFF	TGTGCCAGCAGCCCCCTGACACTTCGGGGCACTGAAGCTTTCTTT
-	TRBJ2-3	TRBV5-4	14	-	CASSSTSDVDTQYF	TGTGCCAGCAGCTCAACTTCCGACGTAGATACGCAGTATTTT
-	TRBJ1-3	TRBV30	14	-	CAWRPGPAGNTIYF	TGTGCCTGGAGGCCGGGACCCGCTGGAAACACCATATATTTT
-	TRBJ2-4	TRBV19	18	-	CASSSGWRGRKAKNIQYF	TGTGCCAGTAGTAGTGGGTGGCGGGGGCGAAAAGCCAAAAACATTCAGTACTTC
-	TRBJ1-1	TRBV12-3/TRBV12-4	12	-	CASTWDGTEAFF	TGTGCCAGCACCTGGGATGGCACTGAAGCTTTCTTT